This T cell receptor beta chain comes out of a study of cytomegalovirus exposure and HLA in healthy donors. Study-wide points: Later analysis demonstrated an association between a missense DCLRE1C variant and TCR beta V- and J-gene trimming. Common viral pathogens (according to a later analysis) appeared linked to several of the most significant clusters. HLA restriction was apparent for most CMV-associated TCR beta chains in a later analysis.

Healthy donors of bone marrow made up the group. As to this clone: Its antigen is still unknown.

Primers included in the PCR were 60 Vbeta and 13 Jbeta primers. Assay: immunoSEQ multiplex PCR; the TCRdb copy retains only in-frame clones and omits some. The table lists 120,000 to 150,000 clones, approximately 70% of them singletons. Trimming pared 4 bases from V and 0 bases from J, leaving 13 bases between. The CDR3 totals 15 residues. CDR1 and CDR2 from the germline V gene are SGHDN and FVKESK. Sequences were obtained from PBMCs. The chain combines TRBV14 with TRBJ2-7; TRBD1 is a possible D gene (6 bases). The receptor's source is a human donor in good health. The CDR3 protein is CASSPRDTNSYEQYF. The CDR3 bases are TGTGCCAGCAGCCCCCGGGACACCAACTCCTACGAGCAGTACTTC.